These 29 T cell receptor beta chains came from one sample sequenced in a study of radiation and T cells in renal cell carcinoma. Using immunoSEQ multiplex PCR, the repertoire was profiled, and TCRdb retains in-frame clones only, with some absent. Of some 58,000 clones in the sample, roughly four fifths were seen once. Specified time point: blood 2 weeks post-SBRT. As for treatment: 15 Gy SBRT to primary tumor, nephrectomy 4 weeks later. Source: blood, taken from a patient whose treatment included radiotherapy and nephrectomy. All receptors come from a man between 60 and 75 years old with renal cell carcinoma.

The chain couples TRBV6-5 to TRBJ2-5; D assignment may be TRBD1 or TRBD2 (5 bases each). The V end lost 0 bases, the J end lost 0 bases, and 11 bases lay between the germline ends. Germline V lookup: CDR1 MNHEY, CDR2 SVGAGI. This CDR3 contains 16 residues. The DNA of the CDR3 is TGTGCCAGCAGTTACTCGTACCGGGGCAACCAAGAGACCCAGTACTTC. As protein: CASSYSYRGNQETQYF.

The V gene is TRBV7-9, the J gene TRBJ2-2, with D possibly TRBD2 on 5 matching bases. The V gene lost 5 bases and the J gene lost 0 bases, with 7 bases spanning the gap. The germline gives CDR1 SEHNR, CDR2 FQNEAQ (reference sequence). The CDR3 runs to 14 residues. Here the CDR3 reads CASSDGANTGELFF. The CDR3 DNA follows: TGTGCCAGCAGCGACGGGGCGAACACCGGGGAGCTGTTTTTT. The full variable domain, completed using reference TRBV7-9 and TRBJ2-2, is DTGVSQNPRHKITKRGQNVTFRCDPISEHNRLYWYRQTLGQGPEFLTYFQNEAQLEKSRLLSDRFSAERPKGSFSTLEIQRTEQGDSAMYLCASSDGANTGELFFGEGSRLTVL.

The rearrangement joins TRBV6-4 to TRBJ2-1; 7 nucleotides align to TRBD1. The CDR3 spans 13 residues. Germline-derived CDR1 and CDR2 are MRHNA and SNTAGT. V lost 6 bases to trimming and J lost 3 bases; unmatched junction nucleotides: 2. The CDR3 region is CASRGTDYNEQFF. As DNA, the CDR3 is TGTGCCAGCAGAGGGACAGACTACAATGAGCAGTTCTTC.

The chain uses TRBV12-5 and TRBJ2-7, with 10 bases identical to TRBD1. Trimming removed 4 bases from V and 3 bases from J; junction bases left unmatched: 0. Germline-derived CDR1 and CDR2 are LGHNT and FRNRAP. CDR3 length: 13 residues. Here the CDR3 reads CASGWDRGYEQYF. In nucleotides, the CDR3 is TGTGCTAGTGGTTGGGACAGGGGCTACGAGCAGTACTTC.

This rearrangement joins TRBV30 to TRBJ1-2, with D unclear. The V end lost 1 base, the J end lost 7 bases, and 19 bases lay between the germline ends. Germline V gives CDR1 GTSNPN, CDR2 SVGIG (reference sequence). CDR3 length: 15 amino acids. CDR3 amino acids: CAWSASGMKTGGYTF. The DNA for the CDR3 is TGTGCCTGGAGTGCCAGCGGGATGAAGACGGGTGGCTACACCTTC.

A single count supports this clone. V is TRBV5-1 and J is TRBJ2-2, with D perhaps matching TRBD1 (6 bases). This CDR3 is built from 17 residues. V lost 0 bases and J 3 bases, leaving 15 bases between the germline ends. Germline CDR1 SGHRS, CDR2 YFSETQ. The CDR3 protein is CASSLGVFGGDTGELFF. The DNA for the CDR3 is TGCGCCAGCAGCTTGGGGGTCTTTGGGGGCGACACCGGGGAGCTGTTTTTT.

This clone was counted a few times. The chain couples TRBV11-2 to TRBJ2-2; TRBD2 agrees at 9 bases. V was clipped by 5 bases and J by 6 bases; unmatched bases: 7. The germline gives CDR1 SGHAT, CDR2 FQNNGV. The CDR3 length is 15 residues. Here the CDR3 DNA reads TGTGCCAGCAGCCCGGGACTAGCACGGGCCGGGGAGCTGTTTTTT. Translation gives CASSPGLARAGELFF. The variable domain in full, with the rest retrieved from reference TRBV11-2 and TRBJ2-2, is EAGVAQSPRYKIIEKRQSVAFWCNPISGHATLYWYQQILGQGPKLLIQFQNNGVVDDSQLPKDRFSAERLKGVDSTLKIQPAKLEDSAVYLCASSPGLARAGELFFGEGSRLTVL.

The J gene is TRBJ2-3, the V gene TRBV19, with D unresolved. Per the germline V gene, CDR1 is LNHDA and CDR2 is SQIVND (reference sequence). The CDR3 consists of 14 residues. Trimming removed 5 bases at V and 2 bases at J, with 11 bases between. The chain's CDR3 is CASSPRSNTDTQYF. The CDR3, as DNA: TGTGCCAGTAGTCCCAGATCTAACACAGATACGCAGTATTTT. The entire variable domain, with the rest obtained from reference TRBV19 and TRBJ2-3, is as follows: DGGITQSPKYLFRKEGQNVTLSCEQNLNHDAMYWYRQDPGQGLRLIYYSQIVNDFQKGDIAEGYSVSREKKESFPLTVTSAQKNPTAFYLCASSPRSNTDTQYFGPGTRLTVL.

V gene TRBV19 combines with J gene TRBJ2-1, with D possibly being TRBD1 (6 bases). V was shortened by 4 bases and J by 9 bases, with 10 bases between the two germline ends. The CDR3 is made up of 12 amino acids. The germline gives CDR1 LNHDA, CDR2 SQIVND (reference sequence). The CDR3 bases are TGTGCCAGTAGTAAGGGGGTAAGTGAGCAGTTCTTC. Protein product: CASSKGVSEQFF.

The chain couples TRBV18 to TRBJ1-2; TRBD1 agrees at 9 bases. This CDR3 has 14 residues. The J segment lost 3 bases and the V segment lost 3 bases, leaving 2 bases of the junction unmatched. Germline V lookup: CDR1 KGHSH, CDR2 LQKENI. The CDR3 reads CASSPRDRDYGYTF. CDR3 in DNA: TGTGCCAGCTCACCCCGGGACAGGGACTATGGCTACACCTTC.

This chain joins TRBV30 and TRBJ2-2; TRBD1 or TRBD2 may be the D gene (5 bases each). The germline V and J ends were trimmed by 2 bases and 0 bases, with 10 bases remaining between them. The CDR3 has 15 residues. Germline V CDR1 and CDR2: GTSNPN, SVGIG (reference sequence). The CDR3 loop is CAWSRGGTNTGELFF. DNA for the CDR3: TGTGCCTGGAGTCGGGGCGGCACGAACACCGGGGAGCTGTTTTTT. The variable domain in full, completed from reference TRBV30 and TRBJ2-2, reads SQTIHQWPATLVQPVGSPLSLECTVEGTSNPNLYWYRQAAGRGLQLLFYSVGIGQISSEVPQNLSASRPQDRQFILSSKKLLLSDSGFYLCAWSRGGTNTGELFFGEGSRLTVL.

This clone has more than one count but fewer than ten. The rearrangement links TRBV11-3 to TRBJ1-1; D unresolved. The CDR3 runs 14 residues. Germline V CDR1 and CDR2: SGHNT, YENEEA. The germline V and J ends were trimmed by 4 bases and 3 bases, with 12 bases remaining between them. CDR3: CASSSQAGDTEAFF. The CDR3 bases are TGTGCCAGCAGCTCGCAGGCGGGAGACACTGAAGCTTTCTTT.

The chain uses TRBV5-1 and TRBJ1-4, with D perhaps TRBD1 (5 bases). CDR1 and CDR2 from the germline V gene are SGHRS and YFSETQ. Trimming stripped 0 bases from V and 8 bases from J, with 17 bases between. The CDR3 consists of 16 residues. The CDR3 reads CASSLAGAASLEKLFF. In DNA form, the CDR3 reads TGCGCCAGCAGCTTGGCCGGGGCGGCCTCTTTAGAAAAACTGTTTTTT.

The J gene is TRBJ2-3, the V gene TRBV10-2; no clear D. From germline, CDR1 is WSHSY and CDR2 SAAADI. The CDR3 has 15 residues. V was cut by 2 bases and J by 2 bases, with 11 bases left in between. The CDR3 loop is CASSENAEHTDTQYF. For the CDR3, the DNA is TGCGCCAGCAGTGAGAATGCGGAACACACAGATACGCAGTATTTT.

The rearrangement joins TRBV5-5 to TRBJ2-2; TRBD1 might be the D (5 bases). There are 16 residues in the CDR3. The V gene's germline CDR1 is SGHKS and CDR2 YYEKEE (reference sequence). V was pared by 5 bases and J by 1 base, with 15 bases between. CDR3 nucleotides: TGTGCCAGCAGTCTCCGGCAGGGTTTGAACACCGGGGAGCTGTTTTTT. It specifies CASSLRQGLNTGELFF.

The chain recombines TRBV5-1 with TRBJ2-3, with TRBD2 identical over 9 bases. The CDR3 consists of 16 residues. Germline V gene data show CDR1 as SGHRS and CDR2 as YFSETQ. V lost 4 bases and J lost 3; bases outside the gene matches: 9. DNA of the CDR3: TGCGCCAGCAGCAGGGAGTCCCTAGCGGGGACAGATACGCAGTATTTT. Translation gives CASSRESLAGTDTQYF.

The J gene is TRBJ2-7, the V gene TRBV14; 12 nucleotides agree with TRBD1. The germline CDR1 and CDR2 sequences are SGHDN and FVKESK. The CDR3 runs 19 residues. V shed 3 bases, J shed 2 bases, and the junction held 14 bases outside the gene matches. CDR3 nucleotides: TGTGCCAGCAGCCACCCGGGACAGGGGGCTAACTTCTTCACCTACGAGCAGTACTTC. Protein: CASSHPGQGANFFTYEQYF.

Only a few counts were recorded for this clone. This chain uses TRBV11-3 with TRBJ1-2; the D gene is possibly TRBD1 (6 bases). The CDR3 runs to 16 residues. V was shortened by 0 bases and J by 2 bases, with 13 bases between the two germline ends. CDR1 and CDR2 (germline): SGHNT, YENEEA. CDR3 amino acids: CASSLEGRGGNYGYTF. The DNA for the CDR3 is TGTGCCAGCAGCTTAGAGGGGCGCGGGGGCAACTATGGCTACACCTTC. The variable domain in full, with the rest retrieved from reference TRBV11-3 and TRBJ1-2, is EAGVVQSPRYKIIEKKQPVAFWCNPISGHNTLYWYLQNLGQGPELLIRYENEEAVDDSQLPKDRFSAERLKGVDSTLKIQPAELGDSAVYLCASSLEGRGGNYGYTFGSGTRLTVV.

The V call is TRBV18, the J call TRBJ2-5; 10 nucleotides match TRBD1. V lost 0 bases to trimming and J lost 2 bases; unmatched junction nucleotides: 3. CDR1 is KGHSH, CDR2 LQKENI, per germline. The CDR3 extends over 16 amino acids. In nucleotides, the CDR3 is TGTGCCAGCTCACCACCGCGGACAGGGGGGCAAGAGACCCAGTACTTC. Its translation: CASSPPRTGGQETQYF.

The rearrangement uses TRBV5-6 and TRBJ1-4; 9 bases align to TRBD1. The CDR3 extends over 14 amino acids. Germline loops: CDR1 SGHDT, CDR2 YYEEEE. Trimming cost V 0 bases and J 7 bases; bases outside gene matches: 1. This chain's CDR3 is CASSLGDRAEKLFF. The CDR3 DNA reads TGTGCCAGCAGCTTGGGGGACAGGGCTGAAAAACTGTTTTTT.

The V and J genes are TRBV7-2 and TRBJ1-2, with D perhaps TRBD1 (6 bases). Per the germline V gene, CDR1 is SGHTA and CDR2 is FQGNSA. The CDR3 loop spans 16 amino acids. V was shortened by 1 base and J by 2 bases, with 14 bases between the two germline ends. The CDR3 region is CASSLVGQLLNYGYTF. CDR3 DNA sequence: TGTGCCAGCAGCTTAGTAGGACAGCTACTCAACTATGGCTACACCTTC.

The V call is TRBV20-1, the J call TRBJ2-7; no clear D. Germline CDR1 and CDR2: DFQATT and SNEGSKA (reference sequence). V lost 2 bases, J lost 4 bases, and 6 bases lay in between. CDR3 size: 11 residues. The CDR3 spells CSARSGYEQYF. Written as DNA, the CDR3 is TGCAGTGCTAGAAGTGGGTACGAGCAGTACTTC.

Written as DNA, the CDR3 is TGTGCCATCAGTGAACCGGGACAGGGGGCGGATGAGCAGTTCTTC. As protein: CAISEPGQGADEQFF. This rearrangement joins TRBV10-3 to TRBJ2-1; 12 bases line up with TRBD1. J was trimmed by 8 bases and V by 3 bases; bases with no gene match: 5. This CDR3 contains 15 residues. Germline V lookup: CDR1 ENHRY, CDR2 SYGVKD.

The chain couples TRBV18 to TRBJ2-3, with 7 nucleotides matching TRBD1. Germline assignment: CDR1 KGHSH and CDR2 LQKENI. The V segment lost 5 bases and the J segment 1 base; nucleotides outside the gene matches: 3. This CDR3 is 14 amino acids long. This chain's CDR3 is CASSIGQGTDTQYF. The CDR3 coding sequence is TGTGCCAGCTCAATCGGACAGGGCACAGATACGCAGTATTTT.

The CDR3 bases are TGTGCCAGCAGTCTAGGGAATTTTGAGCAGTACGTC. This encodes CASSLGNFEQYV. V usage is TRBV5-6 and J usage is TRBJ2-7, with D unclear. This CDR3 spans 12 amino acids. V dropped 5 bases and J dropped 7 bases, with 13 bases sitting between them. Germline V lookup: CDR1 SGHDT, CDR2 YYEEEE.

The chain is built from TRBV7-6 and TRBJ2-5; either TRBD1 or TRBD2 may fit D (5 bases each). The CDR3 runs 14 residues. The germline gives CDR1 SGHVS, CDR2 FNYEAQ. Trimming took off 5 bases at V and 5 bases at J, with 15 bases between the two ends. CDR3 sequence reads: CASSPLQGAETQYF. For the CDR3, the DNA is TGTGCCAGCAGCCCACTCCAGGGAGCGGAGACCCAGTACTTC.

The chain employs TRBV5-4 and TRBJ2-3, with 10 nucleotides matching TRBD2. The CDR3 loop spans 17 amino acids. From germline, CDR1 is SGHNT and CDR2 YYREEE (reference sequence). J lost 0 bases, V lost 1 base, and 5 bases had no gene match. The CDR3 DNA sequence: TGTGCCAGCAGCTTGACTAGCGGGGATCCTAGCACAGATACGCAGTATTTT. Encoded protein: CASSLTSGDPSTDTQYF.

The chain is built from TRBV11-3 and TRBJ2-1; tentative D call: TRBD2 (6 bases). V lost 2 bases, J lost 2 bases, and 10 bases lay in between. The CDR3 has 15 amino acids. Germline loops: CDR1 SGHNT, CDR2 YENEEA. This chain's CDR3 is CASSLLATTYNEQFF. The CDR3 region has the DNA TGTGCCAGCAGCTTACTAGCGACCACCTACAATGAGCAGTTCTTC.

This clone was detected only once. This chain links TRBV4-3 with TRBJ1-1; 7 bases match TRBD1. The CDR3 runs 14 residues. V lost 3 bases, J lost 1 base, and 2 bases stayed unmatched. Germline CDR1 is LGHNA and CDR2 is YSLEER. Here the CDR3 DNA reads TGCGCCAGCAGCCATGACAGGGAGAACACTGAAGCTTTCTTT. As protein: CASSHDRENTEAFF.